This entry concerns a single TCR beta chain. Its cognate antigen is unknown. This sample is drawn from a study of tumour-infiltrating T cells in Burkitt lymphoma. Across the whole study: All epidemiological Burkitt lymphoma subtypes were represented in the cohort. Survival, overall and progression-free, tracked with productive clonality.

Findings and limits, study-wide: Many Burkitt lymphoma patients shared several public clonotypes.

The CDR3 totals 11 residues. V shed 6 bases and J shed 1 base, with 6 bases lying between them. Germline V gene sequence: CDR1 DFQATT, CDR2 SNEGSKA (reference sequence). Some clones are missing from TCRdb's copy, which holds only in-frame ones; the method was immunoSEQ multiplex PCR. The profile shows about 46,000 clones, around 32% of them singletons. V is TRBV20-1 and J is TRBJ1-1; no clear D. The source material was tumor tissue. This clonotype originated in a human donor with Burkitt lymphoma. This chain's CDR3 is CSATENTEAFF. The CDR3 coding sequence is TGCAGTGCAACCGAGAACACTGAAGCTTTCTTT.